Shown below are 20 T cell receptor beta chains from a single sample sequenced in a study of tissue T cells after allogeneic stem cell transplantation. Method: immunoSEQ multiplex PCR; TCRdb's copy keeps in-frame clones and lacks some. The sample includes fewer than 30,000 clones, 85% of them seen just once. Here the sequenced sample was blood, taken before transplantation. The receptors come from a woman aged 18 to 49 who later had graft-versus-host disease after an allogeneic stem cell transplant.

V usage is TRBV12-3 or TRBV12-4 and J usage is TRBJ1-4, with a weak D call TRBD1 (5 bases). Trimming removed 7 bases at V and 10 bases at J, with 10 bases between. The CDR3 is made up of 11 amino acids. DNA of the CDR3: TGTGCCAGCACCTCCGGGGGAAAACTGTTTTTT. This gives the protein CASTSGGKLFF.

A remark on this clone: Other nucleotide sequences from this sample produce the same CDR3. The V and J genes are TRBV7-2 and TRBJ1-2; D is ambiguous. The length of the CDR3 is 14 residues. Trimming removed 0 bases at V and 4 bases at J, with 9 bases between. Germline lookup yields CDR1 SGHTA and CDR2 FQGNSA. CDR3 region: CASSLAGDSYGYTF. CDR3 sequence (DNA): TGTGCCAGCAGCTTAGCTGGGGATAGCTATGGCTACACCTTC.

The V and J genes are TRBV5-4 and TRBJ2-7; unclear D gene. The CDR3 extends over 15 amino acids. V lost 4 bases and J 1 base, leaving 15 bases between the germline ends. Germline CDR1 is SGHNT and CDR2 is YYREEE (reference sequence). The CDR3 nucleotides read TGTGCCAGCAGCAGTAACGCCGTGGGGTCCTACGAGCAGTACTTC. As protein: CASSSNAVGSYEQYF.

The chain has TRBV7-9 and TRBJ2-3; maybe TRBD2 (5 bases). V lost 6 bases to trimming and J lost 2 bases, with 12 bases between them. The CDR3 has 14 amino acids. Germline CDR1 and CDR2: SEHNR and FQNEAQ (reference sequence). CDR3 coding DNA: TGTGCCAGCAGTTGGAGGCGCGACACAGATACGCAGTATTTT. This encodes CASSWRRDTDTQYF.

Concerning this clone itself: This same CDR3 is encoded by further DNA sequences in the sample. This chain uses TRBV7-2 with TRBJ1-5, with TRBD1 as a possible D gene (6 bases). The CDR3 contains 17 residues. Trimming took 0 bases from V and 7 from J, leaving 19 bases between them. Germline V gene data show CDR1 as SGHTA and CDR2 as FQGNSA. This CDR3 is CASSLAFGGAGQQPQHF. CDR3 DNA: TGTGCCAGCAGCTTAGCTTTTGGGGGGGCGGGTCAACAGCCCCAGCATTTT.

The chain carries TRBV7-8 and TRBJ2-7; 9 bases align to TRBD1. Looked up from germline, CDR1 is SGHVS and CDR2 is FQNEAQ. The CDR3 sequence is 16 residues long. The V segment lost 5 bases and the J segment 3 bases; nucleotides outside the gene matches: 11. The CDR3 nucleotides are TGTGCCAGCAGCCAGACAGGTACAGGGGGCTACTACGAGCAGTACTTC. It codes for CASSQTGTGGYYEQYF. Full variable domain (remainder filled in from reference TRBV7-8 and TRBJ2-7): GAGVSQSPRYKVAKRGQDVALRCDPISGHVSLFWYQQALGQGPEFLTYFQNEAQLDKSGLPSDRFFAERPEGSVSTLKIQRTQQEDSAVYLCASSQTGTGGYYEQYFGPGTRLTVT.

The J gene is TRBJ2-3, the V gene TRBV25-1; 11 bases match TRBD2. Looked up from germline, CDR1 is MGHDK and CDR2 is SYGVNS. This CDR3 is built from 16 residues. The junction had 10 bases not matched to a gene; V was cut back by 6 bases and J by 5 bases. The CDR3 DNA reads TGTGCCAGCAGGGGCCTCCTAGCGGGAGGCGAAGATACGCAGTATTTT. Translating gives CASRGLLAGGEDTQYF. Full variable domain (outside the CDR3, taken from reference TRBV25-1 and TRBJ2-3): EADIYQTPRYLVIGTGKKITLECSQTMGHDKMYWYQQDPGMELHLIHYSYGVNSTEKGDLSSESTVSRIRTEHFPLTLESARPSHTSQYLCASRGLLAGGEDTQYFGPGTRLTVL.

This clone has only one observation. The chain links TRBV7-8 to TRBJ2-5, with 7 bases that match TRBD1. In germline, CDR1 is SGHVS, CDR2 FQNEAQ. J gave up 5 bases and V 1 base, and 10 bases lay outside the gene matches. CDR3 length: 16 residues. The CDR3, as DNA: TGTGCCAGCAGCTTAGGGAAGACAGGGCGAGGGGAGACCCAGTACTTC. The encoded protein is CASSLGKTGRGETQYF. Looking up the rest from reference TRBV7-8 and TRBJ2-5 gives the full variable domain: GAGVSQSPRYKVAKRGQDVALRCDPISGHVSLFWYQQALGQGPEFLTYFQNEAQLDKSGLPSDRFFAERPEGSVSTLKIQRTQQEDSAVYLCASSLGKTGRGETQYFGPGTRLLVL.

The genes are TRBV10-3 and TRBJ2-7, with no clear D. Looked up from germline, CDR1 is ENHRY and CDR2 is SYGVKD. Trimming removed 0 bases at V and 2 bases at J, with 8 bases between. The CDR3 contains 14 residues. The CDR3 DNA is TGTGCCATCAGTGAGTCGGGTTCGGCCTACGAGCAGTACTTC. Encoded protein: CAISESGSAYEQYF.

The V and J genes are TRBV5-6 and TRBJ1-5; D gene ambiguous. Germline V lookup: CDR1 SGHDT, CDR2 YYEEEE. The CDR3 consists of 15 residues. Trimming removed 2 bases at V and 4 bases at J, with 13 bases between. CDR3 nucleotides: TGTGCCAGCAGCTTATTTGGTAGCACTAATCAGCCCCAGCATTTT. Translated, it gives CASSLFGSTNQPQHF. Drawing the rest from reference TRBV5-6 and TRBJ1-5, the complete variable domain is DAGVTQSPTHLIKTRGQQVTLRCSPKSGHDTVSWYQQALGQGPQFIFQYYEEEERQRGNFPDRFSGHQFPNYSSELNVNALLLGDSALYLCASSLFGSTNQPQHFGDGTRLSIL.

This clone was seen once. The rearrangement joins TRBV27 to TRBJ2-1; 9 bases agree with TRBD2. The germline gives CDR1 MNHEY, CDR2 SMNVEV (reference sequence). V gave up 3 bases and J gave up 6 bases; unmatched junction bases: 3. This CDR3 is 14 amino acids long. This chain's CDR3 is CASSFGGRGNEQFF. The CDR3 nucleotides are TGTGCCAGCAGTTTTGGCGGGAGGGGCAATGAGCAGTTCTTC.

The chain carries TRBV5-6 and TRBJ1-2; a possible D gene is TRBD1 (5 bases). CDR1 SGHDT and CDR2 YYEEEE come from the germline V gene. Trimming took 4 bases from V and 0 from J, leaving 10 bases between them. This CDR3 region has 14 residues. CDR3 amino acids: CASSTDIANYGYTF. In nucleotides, the CDR3 is TGTGCCAGCAGCACGGACATTGCTAACTATGGCTACACCTTC.

The genes are TRBV7-2 and TRBJ1-4, with D uncertain. CDR3 length: 14 residues. Germline V gene lookup returns CDR1 SGHTA and CDR2 FQGNSA. V dropped 5 bases and J dropped 7 bases, with 14 bases sitting between them. CDR3 amino acids: CASSPGMNAEKLFF. The CDR3 nucleotides read TGTGCCAGCAGCCCCGGAATGAATGCTGAAAAACTGTTTTTT.

The chain joins TRBV7-9 to TRBJ1-1; TRBD1 matches at 8 bases. Germline V CDR1 and CDR2: SEHNR, FQNEAQ (reference sequence). CDR3 size: 16 residues. J lost 1 base, V lost 1 base, and 5 bases had no gene match. The CDR3 coding sequence is TGTGCCAGCAGCTTAGACTCAGGGGGCCCGAACACTGAAGCTTTCTTT. It encodes CASSLDSGGPNTEAFF.

This chain uses TRBV6-5 with TRBJ2-7; D unclear. CDR3 length: 12 residues. V lost 9 bases and J 3 bases, leaving 12 bases between the germline ends. Germline loops: CDR1 MNHEY, CDR2 SVGAGI. CDR3 sequence reads: CASQDDNYEQYF. The CDR3 DNA sequence: TGTGCCAGTCAGGACGACAACTACGAGCAGTACTTC.

The genes are TRBV6-2 or TRBV6-3 and TRBJ2-2, with D maybe TRBD2 (6 bases). This CDR3 comprises 14 residues. Germline V gene lookup returns CDR1 MNHEY and CDR2 SVGEGT. V lost 2 bases to trimming and J lost 4 bases, with 8 bases between them. CDR3 in amino acids: CASSYGGSTGELFF. Written as DNA, the CDR3 is TGTGCCAGCAGTTACGGGGGGTCCACCGGGGAGCTGTTTTTT.

The chain recombines TRBV6-5 with TRBJ2-1; 8 bases line up with TRBD1. Per germline, CDR1 MNHEY and CDR2 SVGAGI. The CDR3 has 14 residues. Trimming cost V 0 bases and J 9 bases; bases outside gene matches: 4. CDR3 residues: CASSYSQGASEQFF. The CDR3 nucleotides are TGTGCCAGCAGTTACTCCCAGGGGGCGAGTGAGCAGTTCTTC.

The rearrangement joins TRBV7-2 to TRBJ2-1; 10 nucleotides agree with TRBD2. The junction had 4 bases not matched to a gene; V was cut back by 0 bases and J by 8 bases. The CDR3 extends over 15 amino acids. CDR1 SGHTA and CDR2 FQGNSA come from the germline V gene. CDR3 DNA: TGTGCCAGCAGCTTAGCGGGACTAGCGTTTGATGAGCAGTTCTTC. Translation gives CASSLAGLAFDEQFF.

V and J are TRBV6-5 and TRBJ2-7; 11 bases align to TRBD1. Germline V gene data show CDR1 as MNHEY and CDR2 as SVGAGI. Unmatched junction bases numbered 1, after V lost 0 bases and J lost 3 bases. This CDR3 has 15 residues. DNA for the CDR3: TGTGCCAGCAGTTACTCTGGGACAGGGGGCTACGAGCAGTACTTC. It encodes CASSYSGTGGYEQYF.

The V and J genes are TRBV7-6 and TRBJ2-7; 10 positions match TRBD2. Germline-derived CDR1 and CDR2 are SGHVS and FNYEAQ. J was trimmed by 1 base and V by 2 bases; bases with no gene match: 5. The CDR3 sequence is 16 residues long. The CDR3 loop is CASSLRASGSSYEQYF. The CDR3 coding sequence is TGTGCCAGCAGCTTACGGGCTAGCGGGAGTTCCTACGAGCAGTACTTC.